This entry concerns a single T cell receptor (beta chain). Its specificity is not known. One entry per CDR3 protein, called by TCRdb with MiXCR from the 5' RACE reads. Found here are approximately 570,000 distinct CDR3 sequences, roughly 18% of them singletons; the top ten hold more than 10%. The data were taken from a study of T-cell memory formation after mild COVID-19. Overall study results and limits: Clonal second-wave expansions that peaked on day 37 had unconfirmed SARS-CoV-2 specificity.

Sequencing was performed on PBMCs or a T cell subset sorted from them (not recorded which). The TCR comes from an adult woman who had mild COVID-19 (a few samples of this study predate the infection). Cell type and time point are not known.

The CDR3 spells CASSYQRLADYEQYF. The CDR3 DNA is TGTGCCAGCAGTTACCAGAGACTAGCGGACTACGAGCAGTACTTC. The genes are TRBV6-2 or TRBV6-3 and TRBJ2-7; 9 bases map to TRBD2. With V trimmed by 2 bases and J by 3 bases, 5 bases remained unmatched. Germline V gene lookup returns CDR1 MNHEY and CDR2 SVGEGT. The CDR3 loop spans 15 amino acids.